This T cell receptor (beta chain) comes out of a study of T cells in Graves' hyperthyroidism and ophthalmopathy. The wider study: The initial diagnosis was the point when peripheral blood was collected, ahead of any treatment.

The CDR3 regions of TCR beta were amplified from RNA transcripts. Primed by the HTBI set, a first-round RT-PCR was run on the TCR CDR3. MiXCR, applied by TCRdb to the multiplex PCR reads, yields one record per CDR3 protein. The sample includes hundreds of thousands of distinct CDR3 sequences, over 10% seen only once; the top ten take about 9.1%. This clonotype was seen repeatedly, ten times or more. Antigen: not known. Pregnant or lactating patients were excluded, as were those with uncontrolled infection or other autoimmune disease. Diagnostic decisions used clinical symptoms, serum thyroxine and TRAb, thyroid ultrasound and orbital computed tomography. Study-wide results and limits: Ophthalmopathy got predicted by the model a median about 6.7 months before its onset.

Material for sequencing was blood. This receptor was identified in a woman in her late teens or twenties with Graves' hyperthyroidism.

The chain's CDR3 is CSANSDRVHTEAFF. Here the CDR3 DNA reads TGCAGCGCAAACTCGGACAGGGTGCACACTGAAGCTTTCTTT. This rearrangement joins TRBV29-1 to TRBJ1-1, with 8 bases lining up with TRBD1. With 7 bases clipped from V and 3 bases from J, the junction kept 10 bases outside the gene matches. The CDR3 has 14 residues. Germline V gene sequence: CDR1 SQVTM, CDR2 ANQGSEA.